This paragraph reports one TCR beta chain. The CDR3 extends over 15 amino acids. CDR1 is LGHNA and CDR2 is YSLEER in the germline V gene. Trimming took 0 bases from V and 4 from J, leaving 10 bases between them. This entry is derived from a study of blood T cell repertoires in COVID-19. Study details: The origin of the acute and convalescent COVID-19 samples was the United States, Italy and Spain. The analysed material was cDNA or gDNA that came from T cells, B-cell-depleted T cells, or PBMCs.

Per the original methods: Quantification of nucleated cells was approximated via reference gene primer amplification. Assay: immunoSEQ multiplex PCR; the TCRdb copy retains only in-frame clones and omits some. D and trimming come from the DNA, and the V and J calls and clone size come from that table. The sample consists of approximately 150,000 clones, over 80% of them appearing once. The sample taken for sequencing was peripheral blood. The chain combines TRBV4-3 with TRBJ1-3, with D possibly matching TRBD1 (5 bases). This TCR derives from a man aged 45 to 65 who had recovered from COVID-19. The CDR3 spells CASSQESAGGNTIYF. The CDR3 DNA is TGCGCCAGCAGCCAAGAGTCGGCAGGGGGAAACACCATATATTTT.